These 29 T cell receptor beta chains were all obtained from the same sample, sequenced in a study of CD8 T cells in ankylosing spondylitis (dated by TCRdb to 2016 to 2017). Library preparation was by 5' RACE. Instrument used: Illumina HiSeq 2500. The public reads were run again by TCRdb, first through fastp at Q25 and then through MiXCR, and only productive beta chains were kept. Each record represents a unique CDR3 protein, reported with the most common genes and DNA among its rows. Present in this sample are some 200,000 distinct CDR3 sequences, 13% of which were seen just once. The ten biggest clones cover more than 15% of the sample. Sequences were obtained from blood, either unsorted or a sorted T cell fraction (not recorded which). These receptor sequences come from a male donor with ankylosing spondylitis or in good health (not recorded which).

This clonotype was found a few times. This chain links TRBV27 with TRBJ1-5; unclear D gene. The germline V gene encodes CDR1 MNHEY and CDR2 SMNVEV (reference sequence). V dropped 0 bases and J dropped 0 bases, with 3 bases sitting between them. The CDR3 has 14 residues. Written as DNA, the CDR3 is TGTGCCAGCAGTTTATCGAGTAGCAATCAGCCCCAGCATTTT. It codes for CASSLSSSNQPQHF.

Here the CDR3 reads CASSYAGGLSGELFF. The DNA for the CDR3 is TGTGCCAGCAGTTACGCGGGGGGCTTATCCGGGGAGCTGTTTTTT. The chain recombines TRBV6-5 with TRBJ2-2; 8 bases are shared with TRBD2. The CDR3 consists of 15 residues. The junction had 5 bases not matched to a gene; V was cut back by 2 bases and J by 6 bases. Per germline, CDR1 MNHEY and CDR2 SVGAGI.

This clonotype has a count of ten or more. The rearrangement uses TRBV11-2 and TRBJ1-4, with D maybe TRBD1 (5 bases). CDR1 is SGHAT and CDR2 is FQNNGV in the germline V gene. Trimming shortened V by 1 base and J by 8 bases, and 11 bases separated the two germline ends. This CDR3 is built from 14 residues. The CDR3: CASSLVTGGEKLFF. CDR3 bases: TGTGCCAGCAGCTTAGTAACCGGGGGGGAAAAACTGTTTTTT.

This CDR3 reads CSVPGQGLRGYTF. The CDR3 coding sequence is TGCAGCGTCCCGGGACAGGGGTTGAGAGGCTACACCTTC. This chain connects TRBV29-1 to TRBJ1-2; 10 bases line up with TRBD1. The CDR3 is made up of 13 amino acids. Germline lookup yields CDR1 SQVTM and CDR2 ANQGSEA. V dropped 6 bases and J dropped 8; count of bases not matched to a gene: 9.

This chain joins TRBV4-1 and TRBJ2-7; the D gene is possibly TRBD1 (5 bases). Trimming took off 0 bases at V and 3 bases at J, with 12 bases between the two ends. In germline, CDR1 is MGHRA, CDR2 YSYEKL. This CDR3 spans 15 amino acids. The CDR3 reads CASSQEGDSFYEQYF. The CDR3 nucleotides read TGCGCCAGCAGCCAAGAAGGCGACAGTTTCTACGAGCAGTACTTC.

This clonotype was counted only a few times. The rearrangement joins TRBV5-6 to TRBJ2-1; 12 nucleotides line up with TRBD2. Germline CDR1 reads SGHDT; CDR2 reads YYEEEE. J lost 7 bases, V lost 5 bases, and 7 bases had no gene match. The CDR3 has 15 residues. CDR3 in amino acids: CASSRLAGALNEQFF. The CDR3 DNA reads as TGTGCCAGCAGTCGACTAGCGGGGGCGCTTAATGAGCAGTTCTTC.

The CDR3 loop is CASSQDRVAVSYEQYF. In DNA form, the CDR3 reads TGCGCCAGCAGCCAAGATCGAGTAGCGGTTAGCTACGAGCAGTACTTC. V usage is TRBV4-1 and J usage is TRBJ2-7; D may be TRBD2 (6 bases). The V end was cut by 0 bases, the J end by 3 bases, with 15 bases between. CDR3 size: 16 residues. The germline CDR1 and CDR2 sequences are MGHRA and YSYEKL.

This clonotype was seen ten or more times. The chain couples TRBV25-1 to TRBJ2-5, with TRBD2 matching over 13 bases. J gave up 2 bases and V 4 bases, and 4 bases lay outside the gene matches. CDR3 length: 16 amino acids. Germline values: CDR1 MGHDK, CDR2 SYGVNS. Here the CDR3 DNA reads TGTGCCAGCAGTGCGGGACTAGCGGGGATTCAAGAGACCCAGTACTTC. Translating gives CASSAGLAGIQETQYF.

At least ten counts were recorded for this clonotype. As DNA, the CDR3 is TGTGCCAGCAGCCAAGATGGGTGGAATGAGCAGTTCTTC. Amino acids: CASSQDGWNEQFF. The chain carries TRBV3-1 and TRBJ2-1; D not resolved. The germline V and J ends were trimmed by 0 bases and 7 bases, with 7 bases remaining between them. CDR1 and CDR2 from the germline V gene are LGHDT and YNNKEL (reference sequence). This CDR3 is 13 amino acids long.

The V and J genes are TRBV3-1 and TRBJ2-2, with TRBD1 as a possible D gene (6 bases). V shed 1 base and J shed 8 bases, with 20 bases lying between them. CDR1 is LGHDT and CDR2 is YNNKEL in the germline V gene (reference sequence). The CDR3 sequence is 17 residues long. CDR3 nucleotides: TGTGCCAGCAGCCAAGTTCGTCAGGGGCCTCGTCAGGGGGAGCTGTTTTTT. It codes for CASSQVRQGPRQGELFF. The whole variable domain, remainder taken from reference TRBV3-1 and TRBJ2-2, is DTAVSQTPKYLVTQMGNDKSIKCEQNLGHDTMYWYKQDSKKFLKIMFSYNNKELIINETVPNRFSPKSPDKAHLNLHINSLELGDSAVYFCASSQVRQGPRQGELFFGEGSRLTVL.

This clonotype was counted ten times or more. The CDR3 reads CATSSGTSYEQFF. The CDR3 DNA sequence: TGTGCCACCAGCTCCGGTACTAGCTATGAGCAGTTCTTC. The chain employs TRBV15 and TRBJ2-1, with a tentative D call TRBD2 (6 bases). This CDR3 has 13 amino acids. CDR1 is LNHNV and CDR2 is YYDKDF in the germline V gene (reference sequence). V was pared by 5 bases and J by 8 bases, with 13 bases between.

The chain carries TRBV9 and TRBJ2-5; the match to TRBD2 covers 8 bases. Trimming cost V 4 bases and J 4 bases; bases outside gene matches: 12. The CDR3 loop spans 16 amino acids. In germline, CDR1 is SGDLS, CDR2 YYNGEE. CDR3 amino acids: CASSPDQAGVGETQYF. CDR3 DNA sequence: TGTGCCAGCAGCCCTGACCAAGCGGGAGTGGGAGAGACCCAGTACTTC.

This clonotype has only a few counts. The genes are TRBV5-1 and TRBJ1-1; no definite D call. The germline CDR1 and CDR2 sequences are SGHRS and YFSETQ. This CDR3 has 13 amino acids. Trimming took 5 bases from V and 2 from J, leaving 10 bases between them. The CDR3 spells CASRDPPNTEAFF. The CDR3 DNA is TGCGCCAGCAGGGACCCACCCAACACTGAAGCTTTCTTT.

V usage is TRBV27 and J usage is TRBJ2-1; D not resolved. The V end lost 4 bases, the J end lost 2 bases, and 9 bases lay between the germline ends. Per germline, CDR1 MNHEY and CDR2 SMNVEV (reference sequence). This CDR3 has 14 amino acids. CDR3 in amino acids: CASSSNRAYNEQFF. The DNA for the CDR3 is TGTGCCAGCAGTTCCAACAGAGCCTACAATGAGCAGTTCTTC.

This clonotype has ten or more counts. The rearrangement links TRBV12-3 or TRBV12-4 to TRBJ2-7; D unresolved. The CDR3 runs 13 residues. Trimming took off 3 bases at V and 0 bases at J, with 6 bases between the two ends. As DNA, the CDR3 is TGTGCCAGCAGTTTTGCGGCCTCCTACGAGCAGTACTTC. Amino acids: CASSFAASYEQYF.

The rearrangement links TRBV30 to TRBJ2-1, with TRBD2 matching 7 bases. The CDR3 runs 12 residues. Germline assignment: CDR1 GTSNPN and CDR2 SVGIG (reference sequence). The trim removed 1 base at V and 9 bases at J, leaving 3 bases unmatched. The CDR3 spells CAWSGAGVEQFF. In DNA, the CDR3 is TGTGCCTGGAGTGGGGCGGGAGTTGAGCAGTTCTTC. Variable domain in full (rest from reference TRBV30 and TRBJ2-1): SQTIHQWPATLVQPVGSPLSLECTVEGTSNPNLYWYRQAAGRGLQLLFYSVGIGQISSEVPQNLSASRPQDRQFILSSKKLLLSDSGFYLCAWSGAGVEQFFGPGTRLTVL.

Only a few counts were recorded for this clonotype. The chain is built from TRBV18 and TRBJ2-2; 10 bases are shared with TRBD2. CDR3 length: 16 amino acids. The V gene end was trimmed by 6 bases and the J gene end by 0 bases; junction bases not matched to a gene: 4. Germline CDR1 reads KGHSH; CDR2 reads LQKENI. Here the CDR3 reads CASSPTSGSNTGELFF. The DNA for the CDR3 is TGTGCCAGCTCCCCGACTAGCGGGTCGAACACCGGGGAGCTGTTTTTT.

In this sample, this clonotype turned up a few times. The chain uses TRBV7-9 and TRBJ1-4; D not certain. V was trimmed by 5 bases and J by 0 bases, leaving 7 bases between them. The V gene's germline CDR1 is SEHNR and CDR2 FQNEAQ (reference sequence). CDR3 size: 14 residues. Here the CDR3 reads CASSTPATNEKLFF. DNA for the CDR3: TGTGCCAGCAGCACCCCCGCAACTAATGAAAAACTGTTTTTT.

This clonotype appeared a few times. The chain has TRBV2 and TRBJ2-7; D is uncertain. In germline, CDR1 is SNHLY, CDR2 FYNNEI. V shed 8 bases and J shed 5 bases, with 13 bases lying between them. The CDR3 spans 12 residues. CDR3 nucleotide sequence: TGTGCCAGCTCTCCACTTAGCCACGAGCAGTACTTC. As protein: CASSPLSHEQYF.

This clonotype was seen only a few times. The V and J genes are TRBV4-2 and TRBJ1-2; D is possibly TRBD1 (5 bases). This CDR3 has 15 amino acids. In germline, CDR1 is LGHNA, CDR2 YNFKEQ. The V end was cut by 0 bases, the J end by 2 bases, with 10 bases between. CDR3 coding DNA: TGTGCCAGCAGCCAAGAAGCAGGGATGAACTATGGCTACACCTTC. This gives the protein CASSQEAGMNYGYTF.

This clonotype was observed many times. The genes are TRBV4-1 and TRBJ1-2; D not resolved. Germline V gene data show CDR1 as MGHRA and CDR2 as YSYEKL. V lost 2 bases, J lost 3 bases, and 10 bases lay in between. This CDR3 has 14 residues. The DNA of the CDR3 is TGCGCCAGCAGCCAACCGGGGAATGACTATGGCTACACCTTC. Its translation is CASSQPGNDYGYTF.

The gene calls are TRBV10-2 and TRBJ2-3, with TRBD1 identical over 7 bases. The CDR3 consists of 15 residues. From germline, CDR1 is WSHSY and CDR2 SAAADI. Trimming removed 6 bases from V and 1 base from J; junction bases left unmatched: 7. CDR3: CASRSRQGGTDTQYF. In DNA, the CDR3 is TGCGCCAGCAGGTCCCGGCAGGGGGGCACAGATACGCAGTATTTT.

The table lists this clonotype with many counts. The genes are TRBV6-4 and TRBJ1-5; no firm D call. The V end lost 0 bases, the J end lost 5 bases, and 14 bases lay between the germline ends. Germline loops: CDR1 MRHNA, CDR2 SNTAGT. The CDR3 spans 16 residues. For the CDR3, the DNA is TGTGCCAGCAGTGACTCGTTGTGGGCAGTTGATCAGCCCCAGCATTTT. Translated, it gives CASSDSLWAVDQPQHF.

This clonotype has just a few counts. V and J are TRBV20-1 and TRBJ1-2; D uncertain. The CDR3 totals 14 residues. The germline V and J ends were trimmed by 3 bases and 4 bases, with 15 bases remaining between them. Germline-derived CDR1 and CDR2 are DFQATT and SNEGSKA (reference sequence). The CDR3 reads CSARATVSSYGYTF. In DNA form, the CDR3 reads TGCAGTGCTAGGGCGACGGTCTCCTCCTATGGCTACACCTTC.

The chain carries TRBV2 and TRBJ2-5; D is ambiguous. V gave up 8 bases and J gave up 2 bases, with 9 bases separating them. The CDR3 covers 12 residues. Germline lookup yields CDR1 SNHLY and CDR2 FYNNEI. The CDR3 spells CASLGRQETQYF. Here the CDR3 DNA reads TGTGCCAGCTTAGGACGACAAGAGACCCAGTACTTC.

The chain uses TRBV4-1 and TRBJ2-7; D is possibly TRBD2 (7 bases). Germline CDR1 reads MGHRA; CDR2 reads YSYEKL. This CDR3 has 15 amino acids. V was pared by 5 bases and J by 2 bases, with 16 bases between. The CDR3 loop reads CASSFSAGAPYEQYF. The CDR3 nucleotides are TGCGCCAGCAGCTTTTCCGCGGGGGCACCCTACGAGCAGTACTTC.

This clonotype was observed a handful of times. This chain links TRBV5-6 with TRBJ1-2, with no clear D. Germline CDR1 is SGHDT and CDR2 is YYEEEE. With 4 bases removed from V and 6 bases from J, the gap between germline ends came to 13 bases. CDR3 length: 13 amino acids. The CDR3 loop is CASSIGNGHGYTF. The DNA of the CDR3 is TGTGCCAGCAGCATAGGGAATGGTCATGGCTACACCTTC.

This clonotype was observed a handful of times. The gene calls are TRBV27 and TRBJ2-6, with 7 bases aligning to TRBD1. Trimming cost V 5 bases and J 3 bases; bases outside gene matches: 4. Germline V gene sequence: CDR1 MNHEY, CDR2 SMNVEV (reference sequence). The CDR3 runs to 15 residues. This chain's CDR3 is CASSIRDSGANVLTF. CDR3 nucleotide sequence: TGTGCCAGCAGTATCCGGGACAGTGGGGCCAACGTCCTGACTTTC.

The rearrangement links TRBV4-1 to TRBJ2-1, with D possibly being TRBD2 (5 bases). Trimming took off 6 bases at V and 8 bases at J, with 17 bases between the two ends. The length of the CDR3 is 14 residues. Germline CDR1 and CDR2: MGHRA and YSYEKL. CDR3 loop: CASSWLASRDEQFF. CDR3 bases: TGCGCCAGCAGTTGGCTAGCCAGTAGGGATGAGCAGTTCTTC.